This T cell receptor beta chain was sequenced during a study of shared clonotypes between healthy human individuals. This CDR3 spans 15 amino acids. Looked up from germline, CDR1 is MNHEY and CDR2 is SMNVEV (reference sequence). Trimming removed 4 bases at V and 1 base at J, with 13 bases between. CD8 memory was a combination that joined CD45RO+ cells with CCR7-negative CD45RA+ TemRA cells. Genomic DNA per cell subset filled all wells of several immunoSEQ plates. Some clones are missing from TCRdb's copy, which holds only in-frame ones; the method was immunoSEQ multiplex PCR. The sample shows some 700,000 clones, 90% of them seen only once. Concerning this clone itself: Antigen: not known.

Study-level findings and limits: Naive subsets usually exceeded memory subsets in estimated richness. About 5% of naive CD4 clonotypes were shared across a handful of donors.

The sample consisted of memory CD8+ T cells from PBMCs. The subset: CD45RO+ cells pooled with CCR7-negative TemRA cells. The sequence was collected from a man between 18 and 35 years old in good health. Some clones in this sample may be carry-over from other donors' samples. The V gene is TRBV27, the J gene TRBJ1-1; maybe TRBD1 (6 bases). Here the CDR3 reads CASSSRGPTNTEAFF. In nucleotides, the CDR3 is TGTGCCAGCAGTTCGCGGGGGCCGACGAACACTGAAGCTTTCTTT.